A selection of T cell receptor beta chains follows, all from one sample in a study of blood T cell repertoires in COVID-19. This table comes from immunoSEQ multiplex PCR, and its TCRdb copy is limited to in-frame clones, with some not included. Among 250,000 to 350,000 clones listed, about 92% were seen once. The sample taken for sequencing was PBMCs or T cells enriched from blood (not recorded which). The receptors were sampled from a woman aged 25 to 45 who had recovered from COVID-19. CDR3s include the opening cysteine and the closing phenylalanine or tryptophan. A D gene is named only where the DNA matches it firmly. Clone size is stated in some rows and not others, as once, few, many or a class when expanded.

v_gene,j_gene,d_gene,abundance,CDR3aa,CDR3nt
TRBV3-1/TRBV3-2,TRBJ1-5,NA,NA,CASSQTYNQPQHF,TGTGCCAGCAGCCAGACTTACAATCAGCCCCAGCATTTT
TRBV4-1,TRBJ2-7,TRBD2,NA,CASSQIPSGGVYEQYF,TGCGCCAGCAGCCAGATTCCCAGCGGGGGGGTTTACGAGCAGTACTTC
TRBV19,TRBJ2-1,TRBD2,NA,CASSIGLAGISHEQFF,TGTGCCAGTAGTATAGGACTAGCGGGAATTTCGCATGAGCAGTTCTTC
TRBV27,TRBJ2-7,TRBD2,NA,CASRLAGGPPYEQYF,TGTGCCAGCAGGCTAGCGGGAGGGCCCCCCTACGAGCAGTACTTC
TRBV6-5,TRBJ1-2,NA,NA,CASSYSYFTNYGYTF,TGTGCCAGCAGTTACTCTTACTTCACCAATTATGGCTACACCTTC
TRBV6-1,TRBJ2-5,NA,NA,CASSDSGGRETQYF,TGTGCCAGCAGTGATTCCGGAGGCAGGGAGACCCAGTACTTC
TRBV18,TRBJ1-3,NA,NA,CASSPRAGASGNTIYF,TGTGCCAGCTCACCACGGGCAGGGGCCTCTGGAAACACCATATATTTT
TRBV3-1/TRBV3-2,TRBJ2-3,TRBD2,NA,CASSRKLAGNTDTQYF,TGTGCCAGCAGCCGCAAACTAGCGGGGAACACAGATACGCAGTATTTT
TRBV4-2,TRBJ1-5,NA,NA,CASSQERDQPQHF,TGTGCCAGCAGCCAAGAGAGAGATCAGCCCCAGCATTTT
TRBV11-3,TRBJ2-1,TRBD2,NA,CASSFSGGLNEQFF,TGTGCCAGCAGCTTTAGCGGGGGGCTCAATGAGCAGTTCTTC
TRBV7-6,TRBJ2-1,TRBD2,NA,CASSPLAGSSYNEQFF,TGTGCCAGCAGCCCCTTAGCGGGAAGCTCCTACAATGAGCAGTTCTTC
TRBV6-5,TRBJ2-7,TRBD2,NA,CASSYSMRGVSYEQYF,TGTGCCAGCAGTTACTCGATGCGGGGGGTATCCTACGAGCAGTACTTC
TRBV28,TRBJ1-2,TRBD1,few,CASSFIGTGDYYGYTF,TGTGCCAGCAGTTTCATCGGGACAGGGGACTACTATGGCTACACCTTC
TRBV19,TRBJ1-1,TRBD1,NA,CASSIEGQPNTEAFF,TGTGCCAGTAGTATTGAGGGACAGCCAAACACTGAAGCTTTCTTT
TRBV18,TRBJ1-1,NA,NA,CASSPTEGTEAFF,TGTGCCAGCTCACCCACAGAAGGAACTGAAGCTTTCTTT
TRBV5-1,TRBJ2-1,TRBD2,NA,CASSSSAGLAGRAEQFF,TGCGCCAGCAGCTCATCAGCCGGACTAGCGGGAAGGGCGGAGCAGTTCTTC
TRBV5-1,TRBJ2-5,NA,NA,CASSPGWGLEETQYF,TGCGCCAGCAGCCCTGGGTGGGGGCTAGAAGAGACCCAGTACTTC
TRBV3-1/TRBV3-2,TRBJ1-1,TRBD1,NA,CASSSGTGGTEAFF,TGTGCCAGCAGCTCCGGGACAGGGGGCACTGAAGCTTTCTTT
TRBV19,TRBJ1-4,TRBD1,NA,CASSIDIGTGGTKLFF,TGTGCCAGTAGTATAGACATCGGGACAGGGGGTACAAAACTGTTTTTT
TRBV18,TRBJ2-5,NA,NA,CASSPINGLAQETQYF,TGTGCCAGCTCACCAATAAATGGCCTGGCACAAGAGACCCAGTACTTC
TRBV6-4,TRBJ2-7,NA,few,CASTGQPFSDEQYF,TGTGCCAGCACCGGACAGCCCTTTAGCGACGAGCAGTACTTC
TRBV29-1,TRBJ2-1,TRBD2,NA,CSVDTSDSYNEQFF,TGCAGCGTTGATACTAGCGACTCCTACAATGAGCAGTTCTTC
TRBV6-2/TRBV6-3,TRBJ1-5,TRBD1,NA,CASSDTADRERGQPQHF,TGTGCCAGCAGTGACACCGCGGACAGGGAGAGAGGTCAGCCCCAGCATTTT
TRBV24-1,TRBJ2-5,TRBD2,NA,CATSGRGAETQYF,TGTGCCACGAGCGGGAGAGGGGCCGAGACCCAGTACTTC
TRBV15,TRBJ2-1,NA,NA,CATSIGAQGIGEQFF,TGTGCCACCAGCATAGGAGCTCAGGGAATAGGTGAGCAGTTCTTC
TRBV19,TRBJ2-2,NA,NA,CASSILSGELFF,TGTGCCAGTAGTATATTATCCGGGGAGCTGTTTTTT
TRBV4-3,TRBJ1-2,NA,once,CASSQDVTGANYGYTF,TGCGCCAGCAGCCAAGACGTGACAGGAGCTAACTATGGCTACACCTTC
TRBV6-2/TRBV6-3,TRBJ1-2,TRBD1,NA,CASSRTRQGSGYTF,TGTGCCAGCAGTCGCACCCGACAGGGGTCCGGCTACACCTTC
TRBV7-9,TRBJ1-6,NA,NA,CASSFPGGGNSPLHF,TGTGCCAGCAGCTTCCCCGGGGGTGGTAATTCACCCCTCCACTTT
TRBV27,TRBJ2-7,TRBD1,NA,CASSISSGGPYEQYF,TGTGCCAGCAGCATTTCCTCAGGGGGACCCTACGAGCAGTACTTC
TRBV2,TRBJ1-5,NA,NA,CASSDRIGVSVANQPQHF,TGTGCCAGCAGTGACCGGATAGGGGTTAGTGTCGCTAATCAGCCCCAGCATTTT
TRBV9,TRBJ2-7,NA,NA,CASSVGKGNYEQYF,TGTGCCAGCAGCGTGGGGAAGGGGAACTACGAGCAGTACTTC
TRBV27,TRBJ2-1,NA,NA,CASRGTGSSSYNEQFF,TGTGCCAGCAGGGGTACGGGATCCAGCTCCTACAATGAGCAGTTCTTC
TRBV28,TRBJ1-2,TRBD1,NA,CASSSGQVYGYTF,TGTGCCAGCAGTTCGGGACAGGTCTATGGCTACACCTTC
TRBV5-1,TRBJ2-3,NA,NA,CASSWASGTDTQYF,TGCGCCAGCAGCTGGGCTAGCGGCACAGATACGCAGTATTTT
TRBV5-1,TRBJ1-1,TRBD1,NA,CASSFTGTGGNTEAFF,TGCGCCAGCAGCTTTACCGGGACAGGGGGAAACACTGAAGCTTTCTTT
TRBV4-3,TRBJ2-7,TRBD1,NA,CASSPGQGLSYEQYF,TGCGCCAGCAGCCCCGGACAGGGCCTCTCCTACGAGCAGTACTTC
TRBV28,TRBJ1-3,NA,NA,CASTLGGLSGNTIYF,TGTGCCAGCACTTTGGGGGGACTCTCTGGAAACACCATATATTTT
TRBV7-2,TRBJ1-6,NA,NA,CASSIRGDSPLHF,TGTGCCAGCAGCATTCGCGGGGATTCACCCCTCCACTTT